The 10 T cell receptor beta chains below were found in one sample sequenced in a study of blood T cell repertoires in COVID-19. The repertoire was sequenced with immunoSEQ multiplex PCR; TCRdb's copy has only in-frame clones and lacks some. The top ten hold over 25% of the sample, which has under 45,000 clones, around 76% seen once. Specimen: peripheral blood. The receptors originated from a man aged 80 or over with acute or convalescent COVID-19.

CDR3 region: CAATSGGLTYEQYF. The CDR3 DNA follows: TGTGCCGCTACTAGCGGGGGGCTAACCTACGAGCAGTACTTC. The chain recombines TRBV10-3 with TRBJ2-7; 12 nucleotides match TRBD2. The CDR3 covers 14 residues. CDR1 and CDR2 from the germline V gene are ENHRY and SYGVKD. V was clipped by 11 bases and J by 2 bases; unmatched bases: 7.

V usage is TRBV7-3 and J usage is TRBJ2-5, with D maybe TRBD2 (6 bases). V was clipped by 4 bases and J by 4 bases, with 13 bases between them. CDR1 SGHTA and CDR2 FQGTGA come from the germline V gene. The CDR3 runs 14 residues. The CDR3 here is CASSSRGRPETQYF. The CDR3 bases are TGTGCCAGCAGCTCCCGGGGGAGACCAGAGACCCAGTACTTC.

This chain links TRBV6-5 with TRBJ2-7, with TRBD2 matching 8 bases. V was clipped by 5 bases and J by 7 bases; unmatched bases: 10. Germline-derived CDR1 and CDR2 are MNHEY and SVGAGI. CDR3 length: 14 amino acids. The CDR3 sequence: CASSINSGGREQYF. The CDR3 coding sequence is TGTGCCAGCAGTATAAATTCGGGGGGGAGAGAGCAGTACTTC.

The rearrangement uses TRBV6-5 and TRBJ1-2; D uncertain. This CDR3 spans 15 amino acids. V lost 6 bases to trimming and J lost 2 bases, with 16 bases between them. The V gene's germline CDR1 is MNHEY and CDR2 SVGAGI. This chain's CDR3 is CASSPGGGANYGYTF. The DNA for the CDR3 is TGTGCCAGCAGCCCCGGAGGAGGCGCCAACTATGGCTACACCTTC.

The genes are TRBV6-6 and TRBJ1-6, with D possibly matching TRBD1 (6 bases). V shed 5 bases and J shed 4 bases, with 21 bases lying between them. This CDR3 has 18 residues. Germline V gene data show CDR1 as MNHNY and CDR2 as SVGAGI (reference sequence). DNA of the CDR3: TGTGCCAGCAGTCACGGGGGGGCAGGGAATTTATATAATTCACCCCTCCACTTT. Amino acid sequence: CASSHGGAGNLYNSPLHF.

V is TRBV5-5 and J is TRBJ1-1; unclear D gene. Looked up from germline, CDR1 is SGHKS and CDR2 is YYEKEE (reference sequence). Trimming stripped 0 bases from V and 0 bases from J, with 6 bases between. The CDR3 runs to 14 residues. The CDR3 sequence: CASSLATVNTEAFF. The DNA for the CDR3 is TGTGCCAGCAGCTTGGCCACGGTGAACACTGAAGCTTTCTTT.

The chain employs TRBV5-1 and TRBJ2-2, with 12 bases identical to TRBD2. The CDR3 is 16 amino acids. Germline loops: CDR1 SGHRS, CDR2 YFSETQ. Unmatched junction bases numbered 3, after V lost 2 bases and J lost 4 bases. As DNA, the CDR3 is TGCGCCAGCAGCTTTCTAGCGGGAGGGCCCACCGGGGAGCTGTTTTTT. Amino acids: CASSFLAGGPTGELFF.

The genes are TRBV3-1 (or the pseudogene TRBV3-2) and TRBJ2-7; D ambiguous. Germline assignment: CDR1 LGHDT and CDR2 YNNKEL (reference sequence). V was cut by 4 bases and J by 4 bases, with 11 bases left in between. The CDR3 sequence is 13 residues long. The CDR3 reads CASSPLEAYEQYF. The DNA of the CDR3 is TGTGCCAGCAGCCCCCTCGAGGCTTACGAGCAGTACTTC.

V and J are TRBV7-7 and TRBJ2-5; 14 bases are a match to TRBD2. Germline V CDR1 and CDR2: SSHAT, FNYEAQ (reference sequence). CDR3 length: 17 amino acids. Germline trimming cut 4 bases from V and 4 bases from J; bases unmatched to any gene: 8. The CDR3 is CASSSSPTSGGGETQYF. CDR3 in DNA: TGTGCCAGCAGCTCCTCCCCGACTAGCGGGGGGGGAGAGACCCAGTACTTC. Supplemented by reference TRBV7-7 and TRBJ2-5, the full variable domain reads GAGVSQSPRYKVTKRGQDVTLRCDPISSHATLYWYQQALGQGPEFLTYFNYEAQPDKSGLPSDRFSAERPEGSISTLTIQRTEQRDSAMYRCASSSSPTSGGGETQYFGPGTRLLVL.

The chain recombines TRBV5-8 with TRBJ1-1; D call uncertain. Per the germline V gene, CDR1 is SGHTS and CDR2 is YDEGEE. This CDR3 is built from 14 residues. With 4 bases removed from V and 6 bases from J, the gap between germline ends came to 16 bases. As DNA, the CDR3 is TGTGCCAGCAGCCCGAAGTCCCGGTATCCTGAAGCTTTCTTT. It is translated as CASSPKSRYPEAFF.